This entry features one T cell receptor beta chain sequence. Its cognate antigen is unknown. This nonspecific control used anti-CD3/anti-CD28 bead stimulation of CD4+ T cells. CD4+ T cells upregulating both CD40 ligand and CD69 were sorted as responding cells. Sequencing used immunoSEQ version 4 in survey mode. The repertoire was sequenced with immunoSEQ multiplex PCR; TCRdb's copy has only in-frame clones and lacks some. The data show about 46,000 clones, approximately 90% seen once. Germline assignment: CDR1 GTSNPN and CDR2 SVGIG (reference sequence). The V end lost 2 bases, the J end lost 4 bases, and 18 bases lay between the germline ends. The CDR3 contains 16 residues. The data were obtained in a study of persistence of HIV-infected CD4 T cells.

The specimen comprised CD4+ T cells sorted from PBMCs after approximately 19-hour stimulation, sampled from a patient who received antiretroviral therapy. The clonotype comes from an adult woman with HIV who was CMV-seropositive. This rearrangement joins TRBV30 to TRBJ1-5; D not resolved. The CDR3 loop is CAWSKREIDPNQPQHF. As DNA, the CDR3 is TGTGCCTGGAGTAAAAGGGAAATCGACCCAAATCAGCCCCAGCATTTT.